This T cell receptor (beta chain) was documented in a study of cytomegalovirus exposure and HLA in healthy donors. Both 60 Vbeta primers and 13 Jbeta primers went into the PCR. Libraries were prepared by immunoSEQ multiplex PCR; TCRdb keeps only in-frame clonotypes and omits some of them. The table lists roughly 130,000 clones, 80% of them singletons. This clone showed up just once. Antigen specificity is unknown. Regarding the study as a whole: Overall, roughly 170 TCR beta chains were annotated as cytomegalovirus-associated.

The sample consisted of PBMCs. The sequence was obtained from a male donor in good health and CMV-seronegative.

The CDR3 sequence: CASSLARAQSGNTIYF. CDR3 nucleotide sequence: TGTGCCAGCAGCTTAGCCAGGGCTCAGTCTGGAAACACCATATATTTT. The V call is TRBV7-2, the J call TRBJ1-3, with a tentative D call TRBD1 (5 bases). Trimming shortened V by 0 bases and J by 1 base, and 10 bases separated the two germline ends. This CDR3 is built from 16 residues. Germline lookup yields CDR1 SGHTA and CDR2 FQGNSA.